This T cell receptor (beta chain) was identified during a study of blood T cell repertoires in COVID-19. Study overall: Italy, Spain and the United States were the sources of the convalescent and acute COVID-19 samples. Nucleic acid was either cDNA or gDNA, and it came from T cells, B-cell-depleted T cells, or PBMCs.

How the authors handled the data: Amplification of reference gene primers provided the estimated nucleated cell counts. Measured with immunoSEQ multiplex PCR; TCRdb has only the in-frame clones, and not every one. The D gene and trimming were derived from the DNA, and the V and J assignments and clone size from that table. The data show fewer than 130,000 clones, with 85% to 90% seen just once and approximately 30% held by the top ten. The receptor comes from a woman of 80 years or more with acute or convalescent COVID-19. Sequencing was done on a sample of peripheral blood.

This chain's CDR3 is CASSPLAGGFPYF. In nucleotides, the CDR3 is TGTGCCAGCTCACCACTGGCAGGGGGGTTCCCGTATTTT. This rearrangement joins TRBV18 to TRBJ2-3, with a tentative D call TRBD1 (7 bases). V lost 1 base and J lost 14, with 16 bases in between. The germline gives CDR1 KGHSH, CDR2 LQKENI. The CDR3 sequence is 13 residues long. Full variable domain (missing parts from reference TRBV18 and TRBJ2-3): NAGVMQNPRHLVRRRGQEARLRCSPMKGHSHVYWYRQLPEEGLKFMVYLQKENIIDESGMPKERFSAEFPKEGPSILRIQQVVRGDSAAYFCASSPLAGGFPYFGPGTRLTVL.